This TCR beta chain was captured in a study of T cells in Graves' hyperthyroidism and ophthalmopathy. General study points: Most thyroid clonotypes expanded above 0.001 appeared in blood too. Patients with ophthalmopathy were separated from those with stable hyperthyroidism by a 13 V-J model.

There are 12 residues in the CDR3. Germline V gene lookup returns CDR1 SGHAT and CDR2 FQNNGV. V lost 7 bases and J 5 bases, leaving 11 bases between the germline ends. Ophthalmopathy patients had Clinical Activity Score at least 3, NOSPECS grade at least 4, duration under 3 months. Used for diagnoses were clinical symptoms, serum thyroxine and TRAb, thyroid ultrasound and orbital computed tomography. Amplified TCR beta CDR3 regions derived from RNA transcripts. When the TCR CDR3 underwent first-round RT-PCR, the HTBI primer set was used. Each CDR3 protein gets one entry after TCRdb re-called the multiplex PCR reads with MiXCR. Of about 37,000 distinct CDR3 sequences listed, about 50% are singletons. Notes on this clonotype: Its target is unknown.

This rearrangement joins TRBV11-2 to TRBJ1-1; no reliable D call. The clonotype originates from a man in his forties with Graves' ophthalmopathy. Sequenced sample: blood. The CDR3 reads CASTIVETEAFF. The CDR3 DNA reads TGTGCCAGCACCATTGTTGAAACTGAAGCTTTCTTT.